Listed here are 9 T cell receptor beta chains from one sample, sequenced in a study of blood T cells in healthy people across ages (dated by TCRdb to the mid-2010s). The method behind the library was 5' RACE. Reads for this sample came from an Illumina HiSeq 2500. A second roughly 7 to 12 cycle PCR used a sample-barcoded 5' primer and a J-beta primer mix. Starting from the raw public reads, TCRdb applied fastp trimming at Q25, assembled clones with MiXCR and retained in-frame beta chains. Records with the same CDR3 protein are collapsed into one entry carrying the most frequent genes and DNA. For this sample the table gives about 800,000 distinct CDR3 sequences, of which around 25% were detected only once. The top ten constitute roughly 3.8% of the sample. These data were likewise used in another study, on T cells of mothers and their children.

The sequencing input was blood. The receptors stem from a boy between 5 and 17 years old in good health.

This clonotype has just a few counts. The chain uses TRBV7-2 and TRBJ2-3; no definite D call. Germline loops: CDR1 SGHTA, CDR2 FQGNSA. Deletions cut 0 bases from V and 1 base from J, with 14 bases between. The CDR3 covers 17 residues. The CDR3, as DNA: TGTGCCAGCAGCTTAGCTCCAGGCATCCAGCGCACAGATACGCAGTATTTT. Its protein product is CASSLAPGIQRTDTQYF. The whole variable domain, remainder taken from reference TRBV7-2 and TRBJ2-3, is GAGVSQSPSNKVTEKGKDVELRCDPISGHTALYWYRQSLGQGLEFLIYFQGNSAPDKSGLPSDRFSAERTGGSVSTLTIQRTQQEDSAVYLCASSLAPGIQRTDTQYFGPGTRLTVL.

The V gene is TRBV20-1, the J gene TRBJ2-7; TRBD1 is a possible D gene (6 bases). CDR3 length: 12 residues. CDR1 is DFQATT and CDR2 is SNEGSKA in the germline V gene (reference sequence). V gave up 4 bases and J gave up 1 base, with 8 bases separating them. The CDR3 protein is CSAMQGSYEQYF. As DNA, the CDR3 is TGCAGTGCTATGCAGGGGTCCTACGAGCAGTACTTC.

The V call is TRBV5-1, the J call TRBJ2-1; D possibly corresponds to TRBD2 (6 bases). Germline V gene lookup returns CDR1 SGHRS and CDR2 YFSETQ. The CDR3 is 18 amino acids. Trimming took 2 bases from V and 0 from J, leaving 18 bases between them. The CDR3 nucleotides read TGCGCCAGCAGCTTCATCCTTCCGGGGGACCCCTCCTACAATGAGCAGTTCTTC. Its translation is CASSFILPGDPSYNEQFF.

This clonotype appeared a few times. V and J are TRBV20-1 and TRBJ2-5, with TRBD1 matching over 8 bases. The CDR3 is 15 residues long. The trim removed 1 base at V and 2 bases at J, leaving 6 bases unmatched. Germline values: CDR1 DFQATT, CDR2 SNEGSKA (reference sequence). For the CDR3, the DNA is TGCAGTGCTAGAGCGGGGACAGGAGTACAAGAGACCCAGTACTTC. Translation: CSARAGTGVQETQYF.

The sample holds a few counts of this clonotype. The rearrangement joins TRBV25-1 to TRBJ2-5, with TRBD2 as a possible D gene (6 bases). This CDR3 has 15 amino acids. The V end was cut by 1 base, the J end by 5 bases, with 14 bases between. Germline values: CDR1 MGHDK, CDR2 SYGVNS. Written as DNA, the CDR3 is TGTGCCAGCAGTGAATTGGGGACGGGAGCGGAGACCCAGTACTTC. Amino acid sequence: CASSELGTGAETQYF.

This rearrangement joins TRBV7-6 to TRBJ2-1; D perhaps matches TRBD2 (5 bases). Germline assignment: CDR1 SGHVS and CDR2 FNYEAQ. This CDR3 has 16 amino acids. The V gene lost 1 base and the J gene lost 3 bases, with 13 bases spanning the gap. CDR3 region: CASSLDGVFLYNEQFF. As DNA, the CDR3 is TGTGCCAGCAGCTTAGACGGGGTATTCCTCTACAATGAGCAGTTCTTC.

The table lists this clonotype with a few counts. The conserved phenylalanine or tryptophan is not found at the CDR3 terminus, so this likely reflects a read error. The genes are TRBV2 and TRBJ1-1; 7 bases agree with TRBD1. This CDR3 is built from 16 residues. V lost 6 bases to trimming and J lost 1 base; unmatched junction nucleotides: 11. Per germline, CDR1 SNHLY and CDR2 FYNNEI. The CDR3, as DNA: TGTGCCAGCAGCCTAAGGACAGGTGGGGCGAACACTGAAGCTTTCCTT. Translation: CASSLRTGGANTEAFL.

This clonotype turned up a few times. The gene calls are TRBV5-1 and TRBJ2-5; the D gene is possibly TRBD2 (7 bases). Trimming left V 0 bases short and J 5 bases short, with 11 bases between. CDR1 SGHRS and CDR2 YFSETQ come from the germline V gene. The CDR3 runs 14 residues. The CDR3 sequence: CASSLAGGMETQYF. In DNA, the CDR3 is TGCGCCAGCAGCTTGGCGGGGGGCATGGAGACCCAGTACTTC.

The chain uses TRBV29-1 and TRBJ2-1; D possibly corresponds to TRBD2 (6 bases). Germline CDR1 and CDR2: SQVTM and ANQGSEA. This CDR3 region has 15 residues. Trimming cost V 3 bases and J 1 base, with 13 bases left between them. This CDR3 is CSVEWGERSYNEQFF. CDR3 nucleotides: TGCAGCGTTGAGTGGGGGGAACGGTCCTACAATGAGCAGTTCTTC.